The rows below give T cell receptor beta chains drawn from one sample of a study of shared clonotypes between healthy human individuals. Method: immunoSEQ multiplex PCR; TCRdb's copy keeps in-frame clones and lacks some. This table has around 940,000 clones, approximately 80% appearing once. Sequencing was performed on memory CD4+ T cells sorted from blood. Receptors were obtained from a man between 18 and 29 years old in good health. CDR3s leave out the opening cysteine and the closing phenylalanine or tryptophan.

cdr3_aa | v_call
ASSPGQGGGELF | TRBV5-1
AWSVLAGEGEQY | TRBV30
SAQVKPGAYEQY | TRBV29-1
AWSMGLAGLNEQF | TRBV30
ASSPGADYNYGYT | TRBV4-3
ASTERETQY | TRBV6-5
ASSRQGGEKLF | TRBV11-2
ASSLFPDQPQH | TRBV7-9
ASSDLQEQY | TRBV5-1
ASSVNPTSGNTIY | TRBV9
ASSLDGPRFANEKLF | TRBV7-9
ASSDVIGTDTQY | TRBV5-1
ASSGFDEQY | TRBV5-1
ASSQNGLTYEQY | TRBV5-1
ASSQGPKGRYEQY | TRBV4-1
ASSRDRGDSPLH | TRBV6-1
ASASGLETQY | TRBV7-2
ASLGQGPSYEQY | TRBV2
AWSVNGLGANVLT | TRBV30
ASSTRTGGLETQY | TRBV5-1
ASSKVGGYNQPQH | TRBV19
ASSGQAGYSYEQY | TRBV6-1
ASSYSGLQAWQY | TRBV6-5
ASSVGPVTGVGYT | TRBV9
AWGPGQVSSQY | TRBV30
ASTQTGNQPQH | TRBV7-9
AWSPGDNQPQH | TRBV30
ASSQDQAPNEKLF | TRBV4-3
ASTLEGTQY | TRBV28
ASSLDYSYEQY | TRBV7-2
ASRASETYNEQF | TRBV6-5
ASSYSGDSNQPQH | TRBV6-6
ASSLMGRGNQPQH | TRBV9
ASSQGAGLGELF | TRBV4-2
ASRKDVNTEAF | TRBV6-4
ASSLSSLGGAEAF | TRBV5-1